This TCR beta chain was recorded in a study of blood T cell repertoires in COVID-19. The data were produced by immunoSEQ multiplex PCR, yet TCRdb's version contains in-frame clones alone and is incomplete. This sample has about 440,000 clones, with 80% to 90% found just once. Trimming cost V 7 bases and J 4 bases; bases outside gene matches: 13. This CDR3 comprises 16 residues. Germline V gives CDR1 MDHEN, CDR2 SYDVKM. The chain is built from TRBV28 and TRBJ1-2; 9 bases match TRBD1. The source material was peripheral blood. This clonotype originated in a woman between 25 and 40 years old with acute or convalescent COVID-19. The CDR3 bases are TGTGCCAGCACCTCCGACAGGGGGGTCCCACTCTATGGCTACACCTTC. Amino acid sequence: CASTSDRGVPLYGYTF.